The 2 T cell receptor beta chains listed next were all sequenced from one sample in a study of CD8+ T cells in alopecia areata. Extraction of RNA preceded its reverse transcription into cDNA, which served as the sequencing template. Generated by immunoSEQ multiplex PCR, the TCRdb table keeps only in-frame clones and is missing some. The data contain 130,000 to 150,000 clones, over 80% of them seen just once; the ten biggest clones take up about 15%. Source: CD8+ T cells sorted from blood, taken at week 0. Receptor source: a human donor with alopecia areata.

This chain joins TRBV27 and TRBJ2-1; unclear D gene. Germline V CDR1 and CDR2: MNHEY, SMNVEV (reference sequence). V was pared by 7 bases and J by 0 bases, with 22 bases between. The CDR3 runs 18 residues. CDR3 DNA sequence: TGTGCCAGCATGGAGTGGGCATCAGGAGATAGCTCCTACAATGAGCAGTTCTTC. This gives the protein CASMEWASGDSSYNEQFF.

This clone was counted a few times. This rearrangement joins TRBV27 to TRBJ2-7, with TRBD1 as a possible D gene (6 bases). V gave up 3 bases and J gave up 4 bases, with 19 bases separating them. Germline V lookup: CDR1 MNHEY, CDR2 SMNVEV (reference sequence). The CDR3 totals 16 residues. The CDR3 DNA reads as TGTGCCAGCAGTTTGTTGACGACGACAGGAAGTTACGAGCAGTACTTC. This sequence encodes CASSLLTTTGSYEQYF.